Listed below are T cell receptor beta chains from one sample, sequenced in a study of monozygotic twins with inflammatory bowel disease. TCRdb re-called the 5' RACE reads and gives one entry per CDR3 protein, without DNA. The sample table sets out roughly 160,000 distinct CDR3 sequences. Material: blood. Receptor source: a human donor with ulcerative colitis or Crohn's disease, or a healthy co-twin of an affected twin (not recorded which). The CDR3 runs from the conserved cysteine through the conserved F or W. The order of the fields is CDR3 length, V gene, J gene, CDR3 protein.

>11|TRBV7-2|TRBJ1-1
CASRGTGKAFF
>15|TRBV4-1|TRBJ2-2
CASSFFGQGTGELFF
>13|TRBV30|TRBJ1-2
CAWDSSAAYGYTF
>15|TRBV20-1|TRBJ2-1
CSASPPDRAGNEQFF
>15|TRBV30|TRBJ1-5
CAWSVRSRGNQPQHF
>14|TRBV10-3|TRBJ1-5
CAISESSNNQPQHF
>14|TRBV5-1|TRBJ1-1
CASSLDRLNTEAFF
>15|TRBV6-2/TRBV6-3|TRBJ2-7
CASRGPGHQIPEQYF
>15|TRBV6-5|TRBJ1-2
CASSYSRVLNYGYTF
>12|TRBV20-1|TRBJ1-1
CSAGTGSGEAFF
>14|TRBV6-1|TRBJ1-6
CASRGTGDNSPLHF
>14|TRBV18|TRBJ1-1
CASSPITRQTEAFF
>14|TRBV12-3/TRBV12-4|TRBJ1-1
CASSGTGGLTEAFF
>14|TRBV4-3|TRBJ2-5
CASSQEYGRETQYF
>17|TRBV2|TRBJ1-1
CASSVHRGGVLGTEAFF